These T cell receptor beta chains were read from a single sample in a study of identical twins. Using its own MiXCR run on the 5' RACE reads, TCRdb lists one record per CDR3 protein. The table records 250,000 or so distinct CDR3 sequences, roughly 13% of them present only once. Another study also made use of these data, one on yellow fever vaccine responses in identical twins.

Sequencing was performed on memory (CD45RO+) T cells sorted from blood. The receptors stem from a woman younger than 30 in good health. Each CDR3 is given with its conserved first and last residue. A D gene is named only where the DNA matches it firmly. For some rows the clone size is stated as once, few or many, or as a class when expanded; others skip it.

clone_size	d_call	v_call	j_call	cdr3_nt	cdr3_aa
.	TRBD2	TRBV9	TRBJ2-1	TGTGCCAGCAGCGTAGTTCTAGCGGGAACATACAATGAGCAGTTCTTC	CASSVVLAGTYNEQFF
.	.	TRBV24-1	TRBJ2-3	TGTGCCACCAGTGAATCCGGGAGAATCGATACGCAGTATTTT	CATSESGRIDTQYF
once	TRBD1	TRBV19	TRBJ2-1	TGTGCCAGTAGTCCCCGGGACAGGGGGCGCGAGGATGAGCAGTTCTTC	CASSPRDRGREDEQFF
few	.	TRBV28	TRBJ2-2	TGTGCCAGCAGTACCACGGGACAGAACACCGGGGAGCTGTTTTTT	CASSTTGQNTGELFF
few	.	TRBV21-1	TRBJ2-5	TGTGCCAGCTGGGGACTAGCGGGGGGCCTAGAAGAGACCCAGTACTTC	CASWGLAGGLEETQYF
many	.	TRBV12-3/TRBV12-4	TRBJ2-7	TGTGCCAGCAGTTTACGGCAGGGGGGATCCTACGAGCAGTACTTC	CASSLRQGGSYEQYF
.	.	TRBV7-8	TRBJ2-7	TGTGCCAGCAGCTTAGTCATCCACGAGCAGTACTTC	CASSLVIHEQYF
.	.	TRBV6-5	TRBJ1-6	TGTGCCAGCAGTTACCCTCCGGGGTTCGCCCTCCACTTT	CASSYPPGFALHF
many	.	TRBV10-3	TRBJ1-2	TGTGCCATCAGTGTCAAAGCAGGTCCCTATGGCTACACCTTC	CAISVKAGPYGYTF
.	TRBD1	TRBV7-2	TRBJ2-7	TGTGCCAGCAGACCGACAGGGGACTACGAGCAGTACTTC	CASRPTGDYEQYF
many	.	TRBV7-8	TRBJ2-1	TGTGCCAGCAGCTACAGGGAGGCAATGAGCAATGAGCAGTTCTTC	CASSYREAMSNEQFF
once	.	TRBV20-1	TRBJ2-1	TGCAGTGCTAGAAACCCTAGCCACAATGAGCAGTTCTTC	CSARNPSHNEQFF
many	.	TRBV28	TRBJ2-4	TGTGCCAGCAGTTCTTACAGGGATAAAGGCAAAAACATTCAGTACTTC	CASSSYRDKGKNIQYF
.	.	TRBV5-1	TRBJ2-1	TGCGCCAGCAGCTCCCGCCCCGTCTATTACAATGAGCAGTTCTTC	CASSSRPVYYNEQFF
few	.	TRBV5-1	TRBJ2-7	TGCGCCAGCAGGGTCGAGGGGGAGCAGTACTTC	CASRVEGEQYF
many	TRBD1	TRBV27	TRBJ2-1	TGTGCCAGCAGTTCTAATTCAGGGGGATACAATGAGCAGTTCTTC	CASSSNSGGYNEQFF
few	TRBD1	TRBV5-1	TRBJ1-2	TGCGCCAGCAGCGGAGGACAGGCTACTAACTATGGCTACACCTTC	CASSGGQATNYGYTF
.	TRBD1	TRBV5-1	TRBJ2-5	TGCGCCAGCAGCTACAGGGGTCGCCAAGAGACCCAGTACTTC	CASSYRGRQETQYF
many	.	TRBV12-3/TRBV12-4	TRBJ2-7	TGTGCCAGCAGTTTTCGCTCCGGGGCTTCTAATTTGGAGCAGTACTTC	CASSFRSGASNLEQYF
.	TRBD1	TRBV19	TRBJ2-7	TGTGCCAGTAGTGGTCTTAGGACAGGGGGGAACGAGCAGTACTTC	CASSGLRTGGNEQYF
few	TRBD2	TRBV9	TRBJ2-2	TGTGCCAGCAGCGTCCTCCCTAGCGGGGGAGCTCACGGGCGTACCGGGGAGCTGTTTTTT	CASSVLPSGGAHGRTGELFF
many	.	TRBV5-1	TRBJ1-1	TGCGCCAGCAGCTTAAGGGGTAACACTGAAGCTTTCTTT	CASSLRGNTEAFF
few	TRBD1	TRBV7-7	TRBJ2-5	TGTGCTAGCAGCCCGGGACAGGGGGCCGGGGAGACCCAGTACTTC	CASSPGQGAGETQYF
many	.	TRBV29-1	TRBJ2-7	TGCAGCGTTGAAAGGTCCGACGAGCAGTACTTC	CSVERSDEQYF
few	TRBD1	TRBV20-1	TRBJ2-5	TGCAGTGCTGGGGACAGGGTCGTCCAAGAGACCCAGTACTTC	CSAGDRVVQETQYF
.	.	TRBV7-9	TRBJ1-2	TGTGCCAGCAGCTTAGGACAGATAGCTAACTATGGCTACACCTTC	CASSLGQIANYGYTF
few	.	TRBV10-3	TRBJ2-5	TGTGCCATCGGGCCCCGGGAAGAGACCCAGTACTTC	CAIGPREETQYF
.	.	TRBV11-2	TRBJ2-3	TGTGCCAGCAGCTACCCAACAGGCCGGGACCTTCTCTCATCTAGCACAGATACGCAGTATTTT	CASSYPTGRDLLSSSTDTQYF
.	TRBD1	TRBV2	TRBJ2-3	TGTGCCAGCAGGGAGCAGGGGGTCGATACGCAGTATTTT	CASREQGVDTQYF
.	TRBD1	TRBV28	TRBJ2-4	TGTGCCAGCAGTCCGACAGGGACCCTGCAAAACATTCAGTACTTC	CASSPTGTLQNIQYF
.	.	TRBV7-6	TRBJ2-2	TGTGCCAGCAGCTCACCGGGACCCCTGACGGGGGAGCTGTTTTTT	CASSSPGPLTGELFF
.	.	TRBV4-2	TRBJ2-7	TGTGCCAGCAGCCAAGTTCCGGGGACCCCCTCCTACGAGCAGTACTTC	CASSQVPGTPSYEQYF
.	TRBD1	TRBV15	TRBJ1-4	TGTGCCACCATGCCGTCTTGGGGGACAGGGGACGAAAAACTGTTTTTT	CATMPSWGTGDEKLFF
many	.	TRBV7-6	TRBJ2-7	TGTGCCAGCAGCTTAGTGGCAGGCCGATACGAGCAGTACTTC	CASSLVAGRYEQYF
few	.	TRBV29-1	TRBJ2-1	TGCAGCGTTGAAGATCGCGCATTTGAGCAGTTCTTC	CSVEDRAFEQFF
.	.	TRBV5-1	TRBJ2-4	TGCGCCAGCAACGAGGGGGGGGGCTCTAAAAACATTCAGTACTTC	CASNEGGGSKNIQYF
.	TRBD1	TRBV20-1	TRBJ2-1	TGCAGTGCGGGACAGGGGGCCGGTAATGAGCAGTTCTTC	CSAGQGAGNEQFF
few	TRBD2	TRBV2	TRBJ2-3	TGTGCCACCGGGACTAGGGGGATCACAGATACGCAGTATTTT	CATGTRGITDTQYF
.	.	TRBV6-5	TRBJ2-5	TGTGCCAGCAGTTACGAGGCAGGGGGAGGGCAAGAGACCCAGTACTTC	CASSYEAGGGQETQYF
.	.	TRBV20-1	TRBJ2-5	TGCAGTGCTCCACGAGGAGGGAGTGGGGAGACCCAGTACTTC	CSAPRGGSGETQYF
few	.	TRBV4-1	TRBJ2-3	TGCGCCAGCAGCCGGGCACCGGGTGATACGCAGTATTTT	CASSRAPGDTQYF
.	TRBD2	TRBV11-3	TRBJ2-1	TGTGCCAGCAGCTTAGGTAGCGGGGGGTCTTACAATGAGCAGTTCTTC	CASSLGSGGSYNEQFF
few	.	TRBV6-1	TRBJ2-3	TGTGCCAGCAGACGTCGTGGAGGGGCGGTAGATACGCAGTATTTT	CASRRRGGAVDTQYF
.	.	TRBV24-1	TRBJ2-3	TGTGCCACCAGTGGAAAGGCGAACGAGGGCACAGATACGCAGTATTTT	CATSGKANEGTDTQYF
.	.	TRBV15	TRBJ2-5	TGTGCCACCAGCAGAAACCGGGACCTCGGCGTTCAAGAGACCCAGTACTTC	CATSRNRDLGVQETQYF
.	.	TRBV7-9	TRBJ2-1	TGTGCCAGCAGCTTACCGGGAGTGGACTACAATGAGCAGTTCTTC	CASSLPGVDYNEQFF
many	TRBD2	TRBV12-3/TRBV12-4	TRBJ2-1	TGTGCCAGCAGCACTAGCGGGGGTGTTTATGAGCAGTTCTTC	CASSTSGGVYEQFF
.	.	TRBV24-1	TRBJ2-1	TGTGCCACCAGTGACCCTCCCGGGTCGCCGGGAGTTCAGTATGAGCAGTTCTTC	CATSDPPGSPGVQYEQFF
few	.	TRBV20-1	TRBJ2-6	TGCAGTGCTATCAGCCTCTCCTCTGGGGCCAACGTCCTGACTTTC	CSAISLSSGANVLTF